Listed below are T cell receptor beta chains from one sample, sequenced in a study of blood T cell repertoires in COVID-19. Sequencing used immunoSEQ multiplex PCR; TCRdb keeps in-frame clones, though not all of them. Found here are 500,000 to 600,000 clones, about 89% of them singletons; the top ten hold less than 9%. The sample comprised peripheral blood. The receptors stem from a woman between 45 and 65 years old with COVID-19, enrolled during active disease. Each CDR3 is given with its conserved first and last residue. Fields, in order: V gene, J gene, clone size, CDR3 protein. The size entry is marked missing in some rows and otherwise reads once, few, many or a size class.

v_call: TRBV3-1/TRBV3-2; j_call: TRBJ2-1; clone_size: -; cdr3_aa: CASSLRGGGTNEQFF
v_call: TRBV9; j_call: TRBJ1-4; clone_size: -; cdr3_aa: CASSVQGSNEKLFF
v_call: TRBV6-5; j_call: TRBJ1-6; clone_size: -; cdr3_aa: CASSYFDGGNSPLHF
v_call: TRBV10-3; j_call: TRBJ1-2; clone_size: -; cdr3_aa: CAISDVGYTF
v_call: TRBV3-1/TRBV3-2; j_call: TRBJ2-5; clone_size: few; cdr3_aa: CASSQDERAGATPHQETQYF
v_call: TRBV5-1; j_call: TRBJ1-2; clone_size: once; cdr3_aa: CASSLGQGLVGGYTF
v_call: TRBV5-1; j_call: TRBJ2-2; clone_size: -; cdr3_aa: CASSLVEGGELFF
v_call: TRBV24-1; j_call: TRBJ1-1; clone_size: -; cdr3_aa: CATSDPAVGGMNTEAFF
v_call: TRBV5-1; j_call: TRBJ2-1; clone_size: -; cdr3_aa: CASSASGGYNEQFF
v_call: TRBV12-3/TRBV12-4; j_call: TRBJ1-5; clone_size: -; cdr3_aa: CASSLDGNQPQHF
v_call: TRBV7-8; j_call: TRBJ1-1; clone_size: few; cdr3_aa: CASSLVAQGTEAFF
v_call: TRBV27; j_call: TRBJ2-2; clone_size: few; cdr3_aa: CASSTVGQRFNTGELFF
v_call: TRBV10-2; j_call: TRBJ2-1; clone_size: -; cdr3_aa: CASRLAGGYNEQFF
v_call: TRBV4-1; j_call: TRBJ1-4; clone_size: -; cdr3_aa: CASRPTSHATNEKLFF
v_call: TRBV5-1; j_call: TRBJ2-3; clone_size: -; cdr3_aa: CASSLRPRGDTQYF
v_call: TRBV15; j_call: TRBJ2-7; clone_size: -; cdr3_aa: CATSEDSNSYEQYF
v_call: TRBV5-8; j_call: TRBJ2-4; clone_size: -; cdr3_aa: CASRQGAAGKNIQYF
v_call: TRBV27; j_call: TRBJ1-4; clone_size: few; cdr3_aa: CASSFEGGRKLFF
v_call: TRBV6-5; j_call: TRBJ2-7; clone_size: once; cdr3_aa: CASSRWDRATGEQYF
v_call: TRBV10-3; j_call: TRBJ2-7; clone_size: -; cdr3_aa: CAISESSQFYEQYF
v_call: TRBV19; j_call: TRBJ2-1; clone_size: -; cdr3_aa: CASNLGPGYGNEQFF
v_call: TRBV9; j_call: TRBJ1-2; clone_size: few; cdr3_aa: CASSENPDRAAGYTF
v_call: TRBV3-1/TRBV3-2; j_call: TRBJ2-7; clone_size: -; cdr3_aa: CASSQGTSGHYEQYF
v_call: TRBV3-1/TRBV3-2; j_call: TRBJ2-7; clone_size: -; cdr3_aa: CASSRDSYEQYF
v_call: TRBV28; j_call: TRBJ1-2; clone_size: -; cdr3_aa: CASSYAYGGLPGGYTF
v_call: TRBV24-1; j_call: TRBJ2-3; clone_size: -; cdr3_aa: CATSDPRQGTQYF
v_call: TRBV5-4; j_call: TRBJ1-3; clone_size: -; cdr3_aa: CASSPTPDPASGNTIYF
v_call: TRBV5-4; j_call: TRBJ2-1; clone_size: -; cdr3_aa: CASSRAGGVYNEQFF
v_call: TRBV18; j_call: TRBJ2-3; clone_size: -; cdr3_aa: CASSPPAGADTQYF
v_call: TRBV4-1; j_call: TRBJ2-5; clone_size: -; cdr3_aa: CASSQSGVGSSGGALETQYF
v_call: TRBV19; j_call: TRBJ1-5; clone_size: -; cdr3_aa: CASSIERQPNQPQHF
v_call: TRBV4-1; j_call: TRBJ1-1; clone_size: -; cdr3_aa: CASSQGGQSQAFF
v_call: TRBV19; j_call: TRBJ1-5; clone_size: -; cdr3_aa: CASNGVGGNQPQHF
v_call: TRBV5-6; j_call: TRBJ1-6; clone_size: -; cdr3_aa: CASSPGTGGYNSPLHF
v_call: TRBV6-6; j_call: TRBJ1-3; clone_size: -; cdr3_aa: CASKEGGNTIYF
v_call: TRBV11-2; j_call: TRBJ1-1; clone_size: once; cdr3_aa: CASSGSGLPGEAFF
v_call: TRBV10-3; j_call: TRBJ1-6; clone_size: -; cdr3_aa: CAISEYRLARGSNSPLHF
v_call: TRBV18; j_call: TRBJ1-3; clone_size: -; cdr3_aa: CASSPERASGNTIYF
v_call: TRBV10-1; j_call: TRBJ2-7; clone_size: -; cdr3_aa: CASSAGTGGYEQYF
v_call: TRBV6-5; j_call: TRBJ1-1; clone_size: once; cdr3_aa: CASSMGGLNTEAFF
v_call: TRBV19; j_call: TRBJ2-3; clone_size: -; cdr3_aa: CASRDRGSTDTQYF